This T cell receptor beta chain was profiled in a study of molecular identifiers for immune sequencing clone quantification. In the study overall: Five aliquots were made in replicates from the RNA of roughly 21,000 or 96,000 naive CD8 cells, and four were sequenced.

General study findings and limits: In naive cells, clones above 20 RNA copies held under 1% of molecules, whereas in effector cells they held over 99%.

Germline V lookup: CDR1 LGHDT, CDR2 YNNKEL (reference sequence). The CDR3 is 15 amino acids. J lost 5 bases, V lost 1 base, and 5 bases had no gene match. This clonotype was counted a few times. Its matching antigen is unknown. Naive CD8 T cells were sorted as CD8+CD4-CCR7+CD45RA+. TCRdb called the PCR reads again in MiXCR, with one record for every CDR3 protein. Of around 470,000 distinct CDR3 sequences in the sample, 20% to 25% were seen once. This receptor was obtained from a human donor in good health. Some libraries in this study had Jurkat cell RNA spiked in. The chain joins TRBV3-1 to TRBJ1-1; 9 bases agree with TRBD1. The material sequenced was naive CD8+ T cells from blood, with Jurkat cell RNA spiked in. As for subset: FACS-sorted CD8+CD4-CCR7+CD45RA+ naive T cells. CDR3 nucleotides: TGTGCCAGCAGCCAAGTCCGGACAGGGGTAACTGAAGCTTTCTTT. Translation gives CASSQVRTGVTEAFF.